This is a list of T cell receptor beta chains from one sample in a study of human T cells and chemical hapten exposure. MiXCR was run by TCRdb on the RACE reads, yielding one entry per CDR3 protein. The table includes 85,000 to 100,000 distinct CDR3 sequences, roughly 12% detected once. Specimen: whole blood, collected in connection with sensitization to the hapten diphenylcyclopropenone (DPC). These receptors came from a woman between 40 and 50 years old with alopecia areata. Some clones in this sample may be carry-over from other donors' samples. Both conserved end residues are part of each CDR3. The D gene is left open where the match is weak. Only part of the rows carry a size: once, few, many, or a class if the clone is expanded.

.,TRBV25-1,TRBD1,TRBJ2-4,CASSETGKSHIQYF,TGTGCCAGCAGTGAGACAGGGAAGAGCCACATTCAGTACTTC
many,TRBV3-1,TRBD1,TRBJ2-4,CASSLTTGNQNIQYF,TGTGCCAGCAGCCTTACGACAGGGAACCAAAACATTCAGTACTTC
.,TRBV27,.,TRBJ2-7,CASSPLEGEQYF,TGTGCCAGCAGTCCTCTCGAGGGCGAGCAGTACTTC
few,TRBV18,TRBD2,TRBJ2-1,CASSPGTSLAEQFF,TGTGCCAGCTCACCCGGGACTAGTCTGGCCGAGCAGTTCTTC
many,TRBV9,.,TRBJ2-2,CASSVEFSSPKTGELFF,TGTGCCAGCAGCGTAGAATTTAGTAGCCCAAAAACCGGGGAGCTGTTTTTT
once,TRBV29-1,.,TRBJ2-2,CSAIRDTGELFF,TGCAGCGCTATAAGAGACACCGGGGAGCTGTTTTTT
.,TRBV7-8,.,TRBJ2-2,CASSSRILANTGELFF,TGTGCCAGCAGCTCCCGGATTCTAGCGAACACCGGGGAGCTGTTTTTT
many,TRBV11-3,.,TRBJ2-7,CASSQNNRRGYEQYF,TGTGCCAGCAGCCAAAACAACCGGAGGGGGTACGAGCAGTACTTC
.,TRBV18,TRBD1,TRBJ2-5,CASSAQGRQTQYF,TGTGCCAGCTCGGCACAGGGGCGGCAGACCCAGTACTTC
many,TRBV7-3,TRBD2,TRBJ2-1,CASSLIARLAGETSPEQFF,TGTGCCAGCAGCTTAATTGCGAGGCTAGCGGGAGAAACCTCCCCTGAGCAGTTCTTC
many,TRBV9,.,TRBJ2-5,CASSPQLERKTQYF,TGTGCCAGCAGCCCCCAGCTGGAAAGGAAGACCCAGTACTTC
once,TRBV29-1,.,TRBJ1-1,CSVEDRRAAEAFF,TGCAGCGTTGAAGATCGCAGGGCGGCTGAAGCTTTCTTT
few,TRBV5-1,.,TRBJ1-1,CASSLGGAGRETEAFF,TGCGCCAGCAGCTTGGGAGGGGCAGGGAGGGAGACTGAAGCTTTCTTT
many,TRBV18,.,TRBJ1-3,CASSPLADSSGNTIYF,TGTGCCAGCTCACCACTGGCGGATAGCTCTGGAAACACCATATATTTT
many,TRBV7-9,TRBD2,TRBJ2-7,CASSRRTSGTYEQYF,TGTGCCAGCAGCCGTCGGACTAGCGGGACGTACGAGCAGTACTTC
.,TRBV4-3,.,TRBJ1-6,CASSQGGWGSPLHF,TGCGCCAGCAGCCAAGGGGGTTGGGGTTCACCCCTCCACTTT
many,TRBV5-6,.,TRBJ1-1,CASSAGRVTEAFF,TGTGCCAGCAGCGCTGGTCGAGTAACTGAAGCTTTCTTT
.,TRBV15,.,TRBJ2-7,CATSREQVSSYEQYF,TGTGCCACCAGCAGAGAACAGGTCAGCTCCTACGAGCAGTACTTC
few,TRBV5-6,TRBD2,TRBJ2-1,CASSLGLADYNEQFF,TGTGCCAGCAGCTTGGGGCTAGCGGACTACAATGAGCAGTTCTTC
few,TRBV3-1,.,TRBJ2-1,CASSHAESYNEQFF,TGTGCCAGCAGCCATGCGGAGAGCTACAATGAGCAGTTCTTC
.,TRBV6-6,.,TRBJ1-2,CATFVAGANYGYTF,TGTGCCACCTTTGTGGCGGGAGCTAACTATGGCTACACCTTC
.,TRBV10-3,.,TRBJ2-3,CAISESNLSTDTQYF,TGTGCCATCAGTGAGTCGAACCTCAGCACAGATACGCAGTATTTT
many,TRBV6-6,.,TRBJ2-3,CASSYPGLDTQYF,TGTGCCAGCAGTTACCCCGGACTGGATACGCAGTATTTT
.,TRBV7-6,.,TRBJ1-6,CASSTDYNSPLHF,TGTGCCAGTTCTACGGACTATAATTCACCCCTCCACTTT
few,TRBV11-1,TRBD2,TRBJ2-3,CASSQLAGVSLADTQYF,TGTGCCAGCAGCCAGCTAGCGGGAGTATCCCTCGCAGATACGCAGTATTTT
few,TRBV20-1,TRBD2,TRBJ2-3,CSARDEGTSGRRDTQYF,TGCAGTGCTAGAGACGAAGGGACTAGCGGGAGGCGAGATACGCAGTATTTT
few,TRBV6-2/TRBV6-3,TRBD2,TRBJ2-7,CASRLAGDLSYEQYF,TGTGCCAGCAGACTAGCGGGGGACCTCTCCTACGAGCAGTACTTC
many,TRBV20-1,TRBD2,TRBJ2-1,CSAPLTSGTTYNEQFF,TGCAGTGCGCCGTTGACTAGCGGGACGACCTACAATGAGCAGTTCTTC
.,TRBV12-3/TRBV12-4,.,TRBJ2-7,CASSSLLGGPYEQYF,TGTGCCAGCAGTTCCCTCTTGGGGGGACCCTACGAGCAGTACTTC
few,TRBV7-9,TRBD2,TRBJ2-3,CAALTSGMTDTQYF,TGTGCCGCCCTGACCAGCGGGATGACAGATACGCAGTATTTT
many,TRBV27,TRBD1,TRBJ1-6,CASSLGQGLTGSPLHF,TGTGCCAGCAGTTTGGGACAGGGCTTGACAGGTTCACCCCTCCACTTT